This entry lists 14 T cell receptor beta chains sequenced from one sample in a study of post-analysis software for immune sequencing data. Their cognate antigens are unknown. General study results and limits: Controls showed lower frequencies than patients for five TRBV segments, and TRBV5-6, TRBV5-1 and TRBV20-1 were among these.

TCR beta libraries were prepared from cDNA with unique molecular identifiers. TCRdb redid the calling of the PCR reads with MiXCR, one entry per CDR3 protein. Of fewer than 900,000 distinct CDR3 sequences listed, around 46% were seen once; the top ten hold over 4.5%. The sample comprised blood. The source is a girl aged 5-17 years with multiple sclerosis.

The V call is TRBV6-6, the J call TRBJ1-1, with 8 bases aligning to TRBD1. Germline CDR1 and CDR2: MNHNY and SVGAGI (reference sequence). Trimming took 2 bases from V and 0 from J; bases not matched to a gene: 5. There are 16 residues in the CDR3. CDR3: CASSYDRGVLNTEAFF. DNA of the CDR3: TGTGCCAGCAGTTACGACAGGGGAGTTTTGAACACTGAAGCTTTCTTT.

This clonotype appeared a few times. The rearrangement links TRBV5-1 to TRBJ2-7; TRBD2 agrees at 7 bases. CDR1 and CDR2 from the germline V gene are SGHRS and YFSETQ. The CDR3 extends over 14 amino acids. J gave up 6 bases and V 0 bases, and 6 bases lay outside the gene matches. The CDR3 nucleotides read TGCGCCAGCAGCTTGGAGGCGGGAGTGGGCGAGCAGTACTTC. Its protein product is CASSLEAGVGEQYF.

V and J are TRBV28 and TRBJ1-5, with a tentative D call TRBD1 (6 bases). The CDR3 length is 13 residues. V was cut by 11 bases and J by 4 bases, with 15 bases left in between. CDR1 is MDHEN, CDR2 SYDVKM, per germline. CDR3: CAGAGALNQPQHF. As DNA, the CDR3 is TGTGCCGGGGCGGGGGCTCTTAATCAGCCCCAGCATTTT.

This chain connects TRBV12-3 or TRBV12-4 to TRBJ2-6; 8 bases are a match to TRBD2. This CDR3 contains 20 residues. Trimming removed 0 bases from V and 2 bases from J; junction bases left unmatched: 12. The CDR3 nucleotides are TGTGCCAGCAGTTTAGCAAGTGCTGGCGGGAGGAAGGCTGGGGCCAACGTCCTGACTTTC. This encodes CASSLASAGGRKAGANVLTF.

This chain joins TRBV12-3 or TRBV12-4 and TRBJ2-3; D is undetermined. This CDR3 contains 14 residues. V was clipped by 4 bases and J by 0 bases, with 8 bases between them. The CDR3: CASSYTTSTDTQYF. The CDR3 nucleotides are TGTGCCAGCAGTTACACGACTAGCACAGATACGCAGTATTTT.

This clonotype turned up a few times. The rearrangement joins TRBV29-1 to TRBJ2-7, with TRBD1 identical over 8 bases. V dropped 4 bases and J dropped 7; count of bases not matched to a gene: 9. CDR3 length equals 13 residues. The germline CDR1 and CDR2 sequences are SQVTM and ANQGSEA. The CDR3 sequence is CSVAQGAVGEQYF. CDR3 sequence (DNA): TGCAGCGTTGCGCAGGGGGCTGTGGGGGAGCAGTACTTC.

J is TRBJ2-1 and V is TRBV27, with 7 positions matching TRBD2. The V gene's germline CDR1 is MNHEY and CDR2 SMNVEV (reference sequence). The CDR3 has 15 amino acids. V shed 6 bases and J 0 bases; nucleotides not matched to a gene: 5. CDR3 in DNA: TGTGCCAGCAGGGCTAGCGGTTTCTCCTACAATGAGCAGTTCTTC. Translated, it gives CASRASGFSYNEQFF.

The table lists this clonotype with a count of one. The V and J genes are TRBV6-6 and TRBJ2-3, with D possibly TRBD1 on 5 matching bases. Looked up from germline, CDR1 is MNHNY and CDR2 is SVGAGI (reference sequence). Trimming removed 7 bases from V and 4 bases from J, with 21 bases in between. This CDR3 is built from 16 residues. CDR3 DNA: TGTGCCAGCACCCCAGCGCAGGGTTCTTTCGCAGATACGCAGTATTTT. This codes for CASTPAQGSFADTQYF.

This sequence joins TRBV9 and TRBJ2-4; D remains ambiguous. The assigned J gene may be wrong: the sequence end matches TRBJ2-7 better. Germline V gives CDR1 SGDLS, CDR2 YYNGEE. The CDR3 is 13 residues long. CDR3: CASSAHGPYEQYF. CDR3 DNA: TGTGCCAGCAGCGCCCACGGCCCCTACGAGCAGTACTTC.

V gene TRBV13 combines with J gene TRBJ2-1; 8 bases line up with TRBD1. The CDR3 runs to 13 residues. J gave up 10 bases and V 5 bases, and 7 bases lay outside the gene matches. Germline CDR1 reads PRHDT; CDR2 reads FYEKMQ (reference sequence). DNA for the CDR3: TGTGCCAGCAGCCCAGACAGGGGTGAGGAGCAGTTCTTC. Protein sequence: CASSPDRGEEQFF.

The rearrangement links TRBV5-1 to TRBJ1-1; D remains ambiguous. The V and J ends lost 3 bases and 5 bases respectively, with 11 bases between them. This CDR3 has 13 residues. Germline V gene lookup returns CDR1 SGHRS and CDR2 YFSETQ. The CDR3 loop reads CASSYFVGTEAFF. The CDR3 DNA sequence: TGCGCCAGCAGCTACTTCGTGGGGACTGAAGCTTTCTTT.

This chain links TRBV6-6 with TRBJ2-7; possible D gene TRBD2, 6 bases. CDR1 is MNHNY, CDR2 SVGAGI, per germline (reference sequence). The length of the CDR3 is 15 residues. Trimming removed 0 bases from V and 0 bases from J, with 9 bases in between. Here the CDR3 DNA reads TGTGCCAGCAGTTACTCAATAGCGGTCTCCTACGAGCAGTACTTC. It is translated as CASSYSIAVSYEQYF.

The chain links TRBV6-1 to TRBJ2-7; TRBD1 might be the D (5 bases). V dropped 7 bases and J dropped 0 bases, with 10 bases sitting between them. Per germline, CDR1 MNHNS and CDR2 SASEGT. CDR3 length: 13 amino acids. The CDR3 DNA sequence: TGTGCCAGCACCGCAGGGCCCTCCTACGAGCAGTACTTC. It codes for CASTAGPSYEQYF.

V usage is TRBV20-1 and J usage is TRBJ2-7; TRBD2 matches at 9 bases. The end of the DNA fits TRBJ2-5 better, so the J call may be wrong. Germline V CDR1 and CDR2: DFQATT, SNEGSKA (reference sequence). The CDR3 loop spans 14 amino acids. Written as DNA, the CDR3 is TGCAGTGCTAGAGCTCCTAGCGGGACGGAGACCCAGTACTTC. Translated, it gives CSARAPSGTETQYF.